This T cell receptor (beta chain) derives from a study of blood T cell repertoires in COVID-19. Study members were between about 18 and 95 years old and lived in 20 to 25 US regions. V lost 2 bases and J 2 bases, leaving 6 bases between the germline ends. The CDR3 is 13 amino acids. CDR1 SGHTA and CDR2 FQGNSA come from the germline V gene. Original processing notes: Scientists estimated how many nucleated cells there were by amplifying reference gene primers. The table came from immunoSEQ multiplex PCR; TCRdb's copy has only in-frame clones and leaves some out. V, J and clone size are those of that table, while D and trimming were read from the DNA. The sample contains about 200,000 clones, approximately 81% of which appear only once.

Sequenced: PBMCs or T cells enriched from blood (not recorded which). The genes are TRBV7-2 and TRBJ2-5; D is unclear. The TCR was taken from a woman aged 45 to 65 with acute COVID-19. The CDR3: CASSLFGQETQYF. CDR3 DNA sequence: TGTGCCAGCAGCTTATTCGGGCAAGAGACCCAGTACTTC.